This TCR beta chain is from a study of control samples from healthy donors and cancer patients. Some clones are missing from TCRdb's copy, which holds only in-frame ones; the method was immunoSEQ multiplex PCR. The data show about 28,000 clones, about nine tenths seen once. Trimming at V came to 5 bases and at J to 1 base, leaving 4 bases not matched to a gene. This CDR3 region has 15 residues. Looked up from germline, CDR1 is SEHNR and CDR2 is FQNEAQ (reference sequence). The receptor comes from a man between 45 and 60 years old with lung cancer. The J gene is TRBJ2-4, the V gene TRBV7-9; 8 bases match TRBD1. The sequencing input was PBMCs. The CDR3 coding sequence is TGTGCCAGCAGCCGCACAGGGGGGGCCAAAAACATTCAGTACTTC. Protein sequence: CASSRTGGAKNIQYF. The full variable domain, in which reference TRBV7-9 and TRBJ2-4 provide the parts outside the CDR3, is DTGVSQNPRHKITKRGQNVTFRCDPISEHNRLYWYRQTLGQGPEFLTYFQNEAQLEKSRLLSDRFSAERPKGSFSTLEIQRTEQGDSAMYLCASSRTGGAKNIQYFGAGTRLSVL.